These T cell receptor beta chains were read from a single sample in a study of OX40 agonist ivuxolimab in advanced cancers. This table comes from immunoSEQ multiplex PCR, and its TCRdb copy is limited to in-frame clones, with some not included. The sample includes fewer than 65,000 clones, around 82% of them seen just once. The input for sequencing was CD4+ or CD8+ T cells sorted from blood, taken in a trial of the OX40 agonist ivuxolimab. Source of these receptors: an adult with an advanced solid tumor such as melanoma, head and neck, liver or kidney cancer. Both conserved end residues are trimmed from each CDR3.

J,V,CDR3
TRBJ2-7,TRBV5-4,ASSLIQGLRNEQY
TRBJ1-1,TRBV5-6,ASSWDLRTEAF
TRBJ2-7,TRBV5-4,ASSKDAGNPYEQY
TRBJ2-5,TRBV11-2,ASSFTGTETQY
TRBJ1-1,TRBV7-2,ASSPRSNREGF
TRBJ2-1,TRBV7-1,ASTTGYEQF
TRBJ2-3,TRBV5-6,ASSLLDTQY
TRBJ1-1,TRBV28,ASRPTGGRRNTEAF
TRBJ2-1,TRBV27,ASRPGTSWYNEQF
TRBJ1-1,TRBV19,ASSIGSGAF
TRBJ1-6,TRBV29-1,SVEPGGAGENNSPLH
TRBJ1-5,TRBV5-6,ASSLVGQPQH
TRBJ1-5,TRBV6-1,ASSRQGAGDQPQH
TRBJ2-3,TRBV19,AIGAGTSDTQY
TRBJ2-1,TRBV10-1,ASSDRTYPGNEQF
TRBJ1-1,TRBV7-2,ASTLMGVGNTEAF
TRBJ2-5,TRBV4-3,ASSQERGGLGETQY
TRBJ1-1,TRBV7-9,ASSSRTGGYTEAF
TRBJ1-5,TRBV7-8,ASSLDSNQPQH
TRBJ1-5,TRBV7-2,ASSLATVPSNQPQH
TRBJ2-1,TRBV11-2,ASSLEAGSSYNEQF
TRBJ2-7,TRBV7-9,ASSPGVGGQGFDEQY
TRBJ2-6,TRBV7-2,ASSLQVTSGANVLT
TRBJ2-7,TRBV7-9,ASSADRGSYEQY
TRBJ2-7,TRBV28,ASRPAMVPLASYEQY
TRBJ1-1,TRBV19,ASSTDRSNTEAF
TRBJ2-1,TRBV9,ASSATGVEGDEQF
TRBJ2-1,TRBV9,ASSVVTVNEQF
TRBJ1-5,TRBV6-5,ASFNGGSSNQPQH
TRBJ2-5,TRBV7-2,ASSKGLAGGRETQY
TRBJ1-2,TRBV19,ASSPIGDTYYGYT
TRBJ1-2,TRBV10-3,AISVLGTGPDGYT
TRBJ2-3,TRBV9,ASSWGSVRADTQY
TRBJ1-2,TRBV7-9,ASSPRLSGYT
TRBJ1-1,TRBV18,ASSRVDGGEAF
TRBJ1-5,TRBV28,ASSLQVNQPQH
TRBJ2-3,TRBV7-8,ASSRRDGTDTQY
TRBJ2-2,TRBV5-4,ASSLHKGETGELF
TRBJ1-2,TRBV5-1,ASSVDRVGGYT
TRBJ2-3,TRBV19,ASSAPLAGGRYTQY
TRBJ2-2,TRBV7-2,ASSLVAFPGNTGELF
TRBJ1-6,TRBV5-6,ASSPLTEGSPLH
TRBJ1-2,TRBV6-6,ASSTGQGARGYT
TRBJ1-6,TRBV30,AWSGTRTGKGSPLH
TRBJ1-5,TRBV5-6,ASSLGFQSNQPQH